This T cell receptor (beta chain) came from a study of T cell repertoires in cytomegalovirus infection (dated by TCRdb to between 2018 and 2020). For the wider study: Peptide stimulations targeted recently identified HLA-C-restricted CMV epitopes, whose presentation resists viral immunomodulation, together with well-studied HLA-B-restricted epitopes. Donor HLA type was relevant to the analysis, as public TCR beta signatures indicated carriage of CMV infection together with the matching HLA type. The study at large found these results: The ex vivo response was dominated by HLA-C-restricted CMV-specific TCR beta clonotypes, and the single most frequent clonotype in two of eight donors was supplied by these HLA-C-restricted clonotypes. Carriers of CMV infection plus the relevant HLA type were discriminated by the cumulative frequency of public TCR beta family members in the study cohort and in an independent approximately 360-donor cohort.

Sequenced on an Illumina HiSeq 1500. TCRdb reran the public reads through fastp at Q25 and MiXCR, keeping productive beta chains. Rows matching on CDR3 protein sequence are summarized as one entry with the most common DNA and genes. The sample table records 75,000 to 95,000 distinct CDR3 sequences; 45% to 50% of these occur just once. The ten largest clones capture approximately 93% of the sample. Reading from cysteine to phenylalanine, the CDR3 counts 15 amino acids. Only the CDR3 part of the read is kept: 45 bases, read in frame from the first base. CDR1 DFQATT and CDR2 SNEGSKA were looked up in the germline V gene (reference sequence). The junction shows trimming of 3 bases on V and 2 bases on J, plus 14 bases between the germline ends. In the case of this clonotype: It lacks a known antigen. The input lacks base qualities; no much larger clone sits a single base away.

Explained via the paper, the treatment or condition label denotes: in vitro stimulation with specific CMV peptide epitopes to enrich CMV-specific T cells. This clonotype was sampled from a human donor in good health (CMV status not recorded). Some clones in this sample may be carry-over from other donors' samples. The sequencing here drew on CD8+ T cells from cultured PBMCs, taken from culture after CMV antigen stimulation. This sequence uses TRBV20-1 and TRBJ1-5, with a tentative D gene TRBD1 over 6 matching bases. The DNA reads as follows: TGCAGTGCTAGCGACGGGACATTGGGCAATCAGCCCCAGCATTTT. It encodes CSASDGTLGNQPQHF.